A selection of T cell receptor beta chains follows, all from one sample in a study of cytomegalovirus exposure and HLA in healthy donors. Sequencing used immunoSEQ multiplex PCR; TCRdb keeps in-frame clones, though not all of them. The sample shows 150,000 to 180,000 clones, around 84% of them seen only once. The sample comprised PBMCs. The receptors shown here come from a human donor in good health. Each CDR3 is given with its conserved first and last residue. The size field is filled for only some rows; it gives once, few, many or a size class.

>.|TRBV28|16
CASSLSLAGVQETQYF
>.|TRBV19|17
CASSIPGQGLEIVKLFF
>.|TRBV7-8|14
CASSPGDREMAEYF
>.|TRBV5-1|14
CASSPGDGTYGYTF
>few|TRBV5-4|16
CASSWRWGGRAGEQYF
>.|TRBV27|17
CASSLYGDRERYNEQFF
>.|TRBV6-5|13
CASSLSGGTEAFF
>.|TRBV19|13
CASSPTVGQPQHF
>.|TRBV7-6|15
CASSLGTATNEKLFF
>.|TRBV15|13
CATTTGWKTEAFF
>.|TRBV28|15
CASSSGTSFGNTIYF
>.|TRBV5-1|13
CASSLGLTDTQYF
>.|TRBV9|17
CASNGNTGQGFNYGYTF
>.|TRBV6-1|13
CASSEEETGELFF
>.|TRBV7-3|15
CASSLGRGSGNTIYF
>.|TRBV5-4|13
CASSVGASYEQYF
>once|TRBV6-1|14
CASSVGTPNYGYTF
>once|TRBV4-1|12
CASSRVGDEQFF
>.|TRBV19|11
CASSIGQEQYF
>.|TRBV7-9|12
CASSAYQETQYF
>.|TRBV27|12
CASSDRGGGYTF
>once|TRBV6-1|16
CASSEQTGGVNQPQHF
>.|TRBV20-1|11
CSASRVDEQFF
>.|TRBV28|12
CASSLPLYEQYF
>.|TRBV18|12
CASSPKNTEAFF
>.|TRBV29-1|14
CSVELLAGTYEQYF
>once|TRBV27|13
CASSAQINYGYTF
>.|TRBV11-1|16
CASSTPRGRMNTEAFF
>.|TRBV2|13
CASNFGSSYEQYF
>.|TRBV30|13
CAWIQGASYEQYF
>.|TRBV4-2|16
CASSRGEGSSYNEQFF
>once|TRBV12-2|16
CASRLDPASGANVLTF
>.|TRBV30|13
CAWIGGRNYGYTF
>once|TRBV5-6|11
CASSYKTGYTF
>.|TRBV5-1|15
CASSLVRIPGYEQYF
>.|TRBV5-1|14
CASSGIAGGETQYF
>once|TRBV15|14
CATSRGGSEETQYF
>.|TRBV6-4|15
CASSRGSSSYNEQFF
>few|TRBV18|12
CASTSGTYEQYF
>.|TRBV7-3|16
CASSPHPRETNEKLFF
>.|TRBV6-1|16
CASSETASYPLDTQYF
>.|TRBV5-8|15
CASSSEGGRGLGYTF
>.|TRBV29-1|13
CSVELGGTDTQYF
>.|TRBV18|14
CASSPTGEFDGYTF
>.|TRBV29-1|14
CSVEQGRSATEAFF
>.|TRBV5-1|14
CASRKDSSTGELFF
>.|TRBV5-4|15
CASSLGTSGSYEQYF
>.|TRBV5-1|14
CASSLGTGVHEQYF
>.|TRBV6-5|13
CASSYQVNQPQHF
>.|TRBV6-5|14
CASSSQTSGRELFF